Presented here are 19 T cell receptor beta chains from one specimen sequenced in a study of blood T cell repertoires in COVID-19. Produced via immunoSEQ multiplex PCR; TCRdb's table is partial and in-frame only. The sample holds fewer than 250,000 clones; roughly nine tenths are singletons and the top ten take more than 0.7%. The specimen sequenced was peripheral blood. All receptors derive from a woman between 70 and 85 years old with acute or convalescent COVID-19.

CDR3 sequence (DNA): TGTGCCATCAGTGCTGGCGGGGACTCAGATACGCAGTATTTT. It specifies CAISAGGDSDTQYF. The V gene is TRBV10-3, the J gene TRBJ2-3; possibly TRBD2 for D (6 bases). Per germline, CDR1 ENHRY and CDR2 SYGVKD. The CDR3 spans 14 residues. The ends were cut back, 4 bases at V and 4 bases at J, with 12 bases in the middle.

CDR3 sequence (DNA): TGTGCCAGCACCCACAAGGACTTGAATGAAAAACTGTTTTTT. It codes for CASTHKDLNEKLFF. This chain connects TRBV3-1 (or the pseudogene TRBV3-2) to TRBJ1-4; the D is unclear. The CDR3 length is 14 residues. Trimming pared 7 bases from V and 5 bases from J, leaving 14 bases between. Germline CDR1 reads LGHDT; CDR2 reads YNNKEL (reference sequence).

Turning to this clone: In the same sample, other DNA sequences code for this CDR3. J is TRBJ1-2 and V is TRBV18; 7 nucleotides agree with TRBD1. In germline, CDR1 is KGHSH, CDR2 LQKENI. The CDR3 runs 13 residues. Trimming at V came to 6 bases and at J to 5 bases, leaving 6 bases not matched to a gene. The CDR3 DNA follows: TGTGCCAGCTCTCCCGGGACAGATTATGGCTACACCTTC. Its protein product is CASSPGTDYGYTF.

The CDR3 protein is CASSEFRSNQPQHF. The CDR3 DNA is TGTGCCAGCAGTGAATTCCGGAGCAATCAGCCCCAGCATTTT. The genes are TRBV6-1 and TRBJ1-5, with no clear D. The CDR3 runs to 14 residues. The germline CDR1 and CDR2 sequences are MNHNS and SASEGT. The V end lost 2 bases, the J end lost 1 base, and 6 bases lay between the germline ends.

The chain recombines TRBV12-5 with TRBJ1-1; 9 bases are a match to TRBD1. CDR1 and CDR2 from the germline V gene are LGHNT and FRNRAP. Trimming at V came to 7 bases and at J to 10 bases, leaving 7 bases not matched to a gene. CDR3 size: 12 residues. The CDR3 bases are TGTGCTAGTGCCGAGGACAGGGGTAGAGCTTTCTTT. Protein sequence: CASAEDRGRAFF. Looking up the rest from reference TRBV12-5 and TRBJ1-1 gives the full variable domain: DARVTQTPRHKVTEMGQEVTMRCQPILGHNTVFWYRQTMMQGLELLAYFRNRAPLDDSGMPKDRFSAEMPDATLATLKIQPSEPRDSAVYFCASAEDRGRAFFGQGTRLTVV.

On this clone itself: Other DNA sequences within the sample encode an identical CDR3. This chain connects TRBV3-1 (or the pseudogene TRBV3-2) to TRBJ1-2; D is unclear. V was cut by 1 base and J by 3 bases, with 12 bases left in between. This CDR3 is 15 amino acids long. Per germline, CDR1 LGHDT and CDR2 YNNKEL (reference sequence). CDR3 bases: TGTGCCAGCAGCCAAGTCATCCGGGGTGACTATGGCTACACCTTC. Translating gives CASSQVIRGDYGYTF.

A single count supports this clone. The rearrangement links TRBV24-1 to TRBJ1-2; D remains ambiguous. Germline assignment: CDR1 KGHDR and CDR2 SFDVKD. V was clipped by 4 bases and J by 2 bases, with 10 bases between them. CDR3 length: 14 residues. This CDR3 reads CATSDPTVNYGYTF. The CDR3 nucleotides read TGTGCCACCAGTGACCCTACGGTCAACTATGGCTACACCTTC.

The V call is TRBV4-1, the J call TRBJ1-1; 7 bases match TRBD1. J lost 2 bases, V lost 2 bases, and 5 bases had no gene match. CDR3 length equals 15 residues. Per the germline V gene, CDR1 is MGHRA and CDR2 is YSYEKL. The DNA for the CDR3 is TGCGCCAGCAGCCAACTAGACAGGGACAACACTGAAGCTTTCTTT. Amino acids: CASSQLDRDNTEAFF.

The DNA of the CDR3 is TGTGCCAGCAGTCCGGGGGGAGGGGATACGCAGTATTTT. It codes for CASSPGGGDTQYF. The rearrangement joins TRBV11-1 to TRBJ2-3; 7 bases map to TRBD2. CDR3 length: 13 residues. The V gene's germline CDR1 is SGHAT and CDR2 FQDESV (reference sequence). V was clipped by 6 bases and J by 6 bases; unmatched bases: 6.

This clone has just one count. Other DNA sequences from this sample encode an identical CDR3 as well. The J gene is TRBJ2-1, the V gene TRBV5-4, with D perhaps TRBD1 (5 bases). The V gene's germline CDR1 is SGHNT and CDR2 YYREEE (reference sequence). This CDR3 contains 13 residues. V was pared by 4 bases and J by 4 bases, with 9 bases between. CDR3 sequence (DNA): TGTGCCAGCAGCCTAGACAGATACAATGAGCAGTTCTTC. It encodes CASSLDRYNEQFF.

The rearrangement links TRBV29-1 to TRBJ1-1, with 8 bases lining up with TRBD1. The junction had 7 bases not matched to a gene; V was cut back by 0 bases and J by 7 bases. From germline, CDR1 is SQVTM and CDR2 ANQGSEA. The CDR3 spans 14 residues. CDR3 in DNA: TGCAGCGTTGAAGATCACAGGGGGGGATTTGAAGCTTTCTTT. This sequence encodes CSVEDHRGGFEAFF.

V usage is TRBV6-5 and J usage is TRBJ1-6; 7 bases map to TRBD1. The trim removed 6 bases at V and 6 bases at J, leaving 8 bases unmatched. The CDR3 is 15 amino acids. Germline V gene lookup returns CDR1 MNHEY and CDR2 SVGAGI. Written as DNA, the CDR3 is TGTGCCAGCAGAATTGACAGGGCGGCTAATTCACCCCTCCACTTT. This translates into CASRIDRAANSPLHF.

The rearrangement uses TRBV6-5 and TRBJ2-7; 14 nucleotides line up with TRBD2. The CDR3 has 14 residues. Trimming removed 6 bases from V and 4 bases from J; junction bases left unmatched: 2. The germline V gene has CDR1 MNHEY and CDR2 SVGAGI. This chain's CDR3 is CASRGTSGSYEQYF. CDR3 DNA sequence: TGTGCCAGCAGGGGGACTAGCGGGAGTTACGAGCAGTACTTC.

This chain uses TRBV14 with TRBJ2-2; TRBD1 is a possible D gene (6 bases). This CDR3 is 18 amino acids long. The germline V gene encodes CDR1 SGHDN and CDR2 FVKESK. Between the trimmed V and J ends, which lost 3 bases and 3 bases, there was a span of 20 bases. The DNA of the CDR3 is TGTGCCAGCAGCCAGAAGTGGGGCCCCAGGGGTCACACCGGGGAGCTGTTTTTT. It encodes CASSQKWGPRGHTGELFF.

This clone was recorded once. The chain is built from TRBV21-1 and TRBJ1-1; the table calls TRBD1, which could not be checked here. TRBV21-1 counts as a pseudogene. The CDR3 has 13 amino acids. The CDR3 is CARPGQGKAEAFF. The CDR3 region has the DNA TGTGCCAGGCCGGGACAGGGGAAGGCTGAAGCTTTCTTT.

The chain carries TRBV24-1 and TRBJ2-2, with TRBD1 matching over 7 bases. The CDR3 is made up of 15 amino acids. Unmatched junction bases numbered 8, after V lost 7 bases and J lost 4 bases. CDR1 and CDR2 from the germline V gene are KGHDR and SFDVKD. The CDR3 spells CATSFQGVTTGELFF. The CDR3 bases are TGTGCCACCAGCTTTCAGGGGGTGACCACCGGGGAGCTGTTTTTT.

The chain is built from TRBV20-1 and TRBJ2-2, with a possible D match to TRBD2 (5 bases). CDR1 DFQATT and CDR2 SNEGSKA come from the germline V gene (reference sequence). V lost 6 bases and J lost 6, with 8 bases in between. CDR3 length: 11 amino acids. CDR3 nucleotides: TGCAGTGCGGGAGCCCCCGGGGAGCTGTTTTTT. Its translation is CSAGAPGELFF.

In this sample, this clone turned up a few times. V usage is TRBV19 and J usage is TRBJ1-5; 9 nucleotides agree with TRBD1. J gave up 1 base and V 1 base, and 2 bases lay outside the gene matches. Germline V gives CDR1 LNHDA, CDR2 SQIVND (reference sequence). The CDR3 consists of 16 residues. Written as DNA, the CDR3 is TGTGCCAGTAGTATAGCGGACAGGGGAAGCAATCAGCCCCAGCATTTT. It encodes CASSIADRGSNQPQHF.

V and J are TRBV7-6 and TRBJ2-2; possible D gene TRBD2, 5 bases. Germline V gene lookup returns CDR1 SGHVS and CDR2 FNYEAQ. Trimming removed 5 bases at V and 4 bases at J, with 17 bases between. CDR3 size: 16 residues. CDR3 sequence: CASSPVSGSGTGELFF. The DNA for the CDR3 is TGTGCCAGCAGCCCGGTCTCTGGGAGCGGCACCGGGGAGCTGTTTTTT.